What follows are 8 T cell receptor beta chains derived from one specimen sequenced in a study of OX40 agonist ivuxolimab in advanced cancers. Generated by immunoSEQ multiplex PCR, the TCRdb table keeps only in-frame clones and is missing some. The sample includes about 80,000 clones, around 92% of them seen just once. This sample comprised CD4+ or CD8+ T cells sorted from blood, obtained in a trial of the OX40 agonist ivuxolimab. The receptors come from an adult with an advanced solid tumor such as melanoma, head and neck, liver or kidney cancer.

The chain carries TRBV9 and TRBJ2-7; 15 nucleotides line up with TRBD2. Per germline, CDR1 SGDLS and CDR2 YYNGEE. V was pared by 0 bases and J by 12 bases, with 13 bases of the junction left unmatched. This CDR3 region has 17 residues. CDR3 in amino acids: CASSVDSGEGLAGGRYF. For the CDR3, the DNA is TGTGCCAGCAGCGTAGATTCCGGCGAGGGACTAGCGGGGGGTCGGTACTTC.

The chain employs TRBV28 and TRBJ2-7; the D gene is possibly TRBD2 (6 bases). Germline assignment: CDR1 MDHEN and CDR2 SYDVKM. The CDR3 length is 14 residues. V was pared by 5 bases and J by 2 bases, with 13 bases between. CDR3 amino acids: CASSRPRGTYEQYF. CDR3 in DNA: TGTGCCAGCAGTCGCCCTCGGGGGACCTACGAGCAGTACTTC. Combining the CDR3 with reference TRBV28 and TRBJ2-7 gives the whole variable domain DVKVTQSSRYLVKRTGEKVFLECVQDMDHENMFWYRQDPGLGLRLIYFSYDVKMKEKGDIPEGYSVSREKKERFSLILESASTNQTSMYLCASSRPRGTYEQYFGPGTRLTVT.

The chain has TRBV11-2 and TRBJ2-1; 8 bases match TRBD2. Germline CDR1 is SGHAT and CDR2 is FQNNGV. The CDR3 has 16 residues. V gave up 3 bases and J gave up 8 bases; unmatched junction bases: 12. The CDR3 sequence: CASSFSGAGHSYEQFF. For the CDR3, the DNA is TGTGCCAGCAGCTTTAGCGGGGCGGGCCATAGTTATGAGCAGTTCTTC.

The chain couples TRBV9 to TRBJ2-3, with TRBD2 matching over 10 bases. Germline V lookup: CDR1 SGDLS, CDR2 YYNGEE. The ends lost 0 bases at V and 0 bases at J; junction bases unmatched: 7. The CDR3 is 18 amino acids. CDR3 in DNA: TGTGCCAGCAGCGTAGCTTGGACTAGCGGATATAGCACAGATACGCAGTATTTT. It is translated as CASSVAWTSGYSTDTQYF. The whole variable domain, remainder taken from reference TRBV9 and TRBJ2-3, is DSGVTQTPKHLITATGQRVTLRCSPRSGDLSVYWYQQSLDQGLQFLIQYYNGEERAKGNILERFSAQQFPDLHSELNLSSLELGDSALYFCASSVAWTSGYSTDTQYFGPGTRLTVL.

V and J are TRBV27 and TRBJ2-5; 7 positions match TRBD1. The CDR3 has 18 amino acids. CDR1 and CDR2 from the germline V gene are MNHEY and SMNVEV (reference sequence). V shed 5 bases and J 1 base; nucleotides not matched to a gene: 16. The CDR3 region is CASSPYFTGEGVQETQYF. CDR3 in DNA: TGTGCCAGCAGTCCCTACTTCACAGGGGAAGGGGTCCAAGAGACCCAGTACTTC.

The chain uses TRBV5-4 and TRBJ2-1, with 7 bases aligning to TRBD1. The CDR3 has 16 amino acids. The germline V gene encodes CDR1 SGHNT and CDR2 YYREEE (reference sequence). After removal of 5 bases from V and 0 bases from J, the junction contained 8 bases not matched to a gene. The CDR3 reads CASSQGGPSSYNEQFF. In DNA form, the CDR3 reads TGTGCCAGCAGTCAAGGGGGCCCTAGCTCCTACAATGAGCAGTTCTTC.

The chain links TRBV30 to TRBJ1-5; perhaps TRBD1 as D (5 bases). The germline V gene encodes CDR1 GTSNPN and CDR2 SVGIG (reference sequence). CDR3 length equals 13 residues. Trimming took off 4 bases at V and 2 bases at J, with 9 bases between the two ends. CDR3 nucleotide sequence: TGTGCCTGGAAGGGGTTGGGCAATCAGCCCCAGCATTTT. Amino acids: CAWKGLGNQPQHF.

This chain uses TRBV19 with TRBJ2-7, with 8 bases that match TRBD1. The CDR3 runs 19 residues. With V trimmed by 5 bases and J by 5 bases, 23 bases remained unmatched. Per the germline V gene, CDR1 is LNHDA and CDR2 is SQIVND (reference sequence). DNA for the CDR3: TGTGCCAGTAGTGCCCGTTGGGGCGGGTCAGGACAGGGTCTACACGAGCAGTACTTC. Protein sequence: CASSARWGGSGQGLHEQYF.